These 25 T cell receptor beta chains were all obtained from the same sample, sequenced in a study of control samples from healthy donors and cancer patients. The table came from immunoSEQ multiplex PCR; TCRdb's copy has only in-frame clones and leaves some out. Altogether 130,000 to 150,000 clones are present, about 88% being singletons, with the ten largest covering just over 8.5%. Material for sequencing was blood. The receptors shown here come from a woman aged 30 to 39 in good health.

This clone appeared once. The J gene is TRBJ2-3, the V gene TRBV4-2, with 12 bases fitting TRBD2. CDR3 length equals 20 residues. Trimming removed 4 bases from V and 0 bases from J; junction bases left unmatched: 14. From germline, CDR1 is LGHNA and CDR2 YNFKEQ. The CDR3, as DNA: TGTGCCAGCAGCCGTCAAGCGGTTCCCGGGACTAGCGGGAGCACAGATACGCAGTATTTT. Translating it yields CASSRQAVPGTSGSTDTQYF.

The J gene is TRBJ1-6, the V gene TRBV18, with D maybe TRBD1 (6 bases). Between the trimmed V and J ends, which lost 2 bases and 5 bases, there was a span of 10 bases. Per germline, CDR1 KGHSH and CDR2 LQKENI. CDR3 size: 15 residues. The CDR3 here is CASSPGGYHNSPLHF. The CDR3 nucleotides are TGTGCCAGCTCACCAGGGGGCTACCATAATTCACCCCTCCACTTT.

The rearrangement joins TRBV7-3 to TRBJ2-1; 11 positions match TRBD2. The junction had 8 bases not matched to a gene; V was cut back by 9 bases and J by 4 bases. CDR1 is SGHTA and CDR2 is FQGTGA in the germline V gene. This CDR3 comprises 15 residues. The CDR3: CASSKLAGEYNEQFF. CDR3 DNA sequence: TGTGCCAGTTCGAAACTAGCGGGAGAATACAATGAGCAGTTCTTC.

This sequence joins TRBV7-2 and TRBJ2-5; 7 nucleotides match TRBD2. Trimming at V came to 5 bases and at J to 2 bases, leaving 5 bases not matched to a gene. Germline V gene data show CDR1 as SGHTA and CDR2 as FQGNSA. This CDR3 comprises 14 residues. The CDR3 sequence is CASSPPGLQETQYF. The CDR3 DNA reads as TGTGCCAGCAGCCCGCCGGGACTACAAGAGACCCAGTACTTC.

The chain carries TRBV5-1 and TRBJ1-1; D uncertain. Germline CDR1 SGHRS, CDR2 YFSETQ. The V and J ends lost 4 bases and 0 bases respectively, with 10 bases between them. CDR3 length: 14 residues. The CDR3 sequence is CASSPTLMNTEAFF. The CDR3 DNA is TGCGCCAGCAGCCCAACCCTAATGAACACTGAAGCTTTCTTT.

The rearrangement links TRBV4-2 to TRBJ2-2, with TRBD2 identical over 13 bases. The CDR3 is 16 amino acids. Germline V lookup: CDR1 LGHNA, CDR2 YNFKEQ. With V trimmed by 4 bases and J by 6 bases, 5 bases remained unmatched. DNA for the CDR3: TGTGCCAGCAGCCGAGGACTAGCGGGAGACGCCGGGGAGCTGTTTTTT. Encoded protein: CASSRGLAGDAGELFF.

This chain uses TRBV19 with TRBJ2-1; TRBD2 is a possible D gene (6 bases). The CDR3 loop spans 16 amino acids. Germline V gene sequence: CDR1 LNHDA, CDR2 SQIVND (reference sequence). Trimming cost V 5 bases and J 5 bases, with 19 bases left between them. CDR3 nucleotide sequence: TGTGCCAGTAGTTATGGCGGGACTTCCTACAACAATGAGCAGTTCTTC. Translated, it gives CASSYGGTSYNNEQFF. Together with reference TRBV19 and TRBJ2-1, the CDR3 gives the full variable domain: DGGITQSPKYLFRKEGQNVTLSCEQNLNHDAMYWYRQDPGQGLRLIYYSQIVNDFQKGDIAEGYSVSREKKESFPLTVTSAQKNPTAFYLCASSYGGTSYNNEQFFGPGTRLTVL.

This chain connects TRBV3-1 (or the pseudogene TRBV3-2) to TRBJ2-2; D gene ambiguous. V lost 6 bases, J lost 3 bases, and 14 bases lay in between. The CDR3 length is 15 residues. CDR1 and CDR2 (germline): LGHDT, YNNKEL (reference sequence). The DNA of the CDR3 is TGTGCCAGCAGTAGGTCGGCAGGCTACACCGGGGAGCTGTTTTTT. Its translation is CASSRSAGYTGELFF.

The chain joins TRBV2 to TRBJ1-5; perhaps TRBD1 as D (5 bases). Germline CDR1 reads SNHLY; CDR2 reads FYNNEI. The length of the CDR3 is 15 residues. Trimming pared 0 bases from V and 5 bases from J, leaving 11 bases between. The CDR3 loop reads CASSEARDRYQPQHF. For the CDR3, the DNA is TGTGCCAGCAGTGAAGCCCGGGACCGGTATCAGCCCCAGCATTTT.

In its sample, this clone was seen once. The chain carries TRBV7-2 and TRBJ2-2, with unresolved D. V lost 0 bases and J lost 7, with 6 bases in between. CDR3 size: 13 residues. Germline V gene data show CDR1 as SGHTA and CDR2 as FQGNSA. The CDR3 nucleotides read TGTGCCAGCAGCTTAGCTTCCGGCGGGGAGCTGTTTTTT. Translating gives CASSLASGGELFF.

The chain employs TRBV19 and TRBJ2-3; the D gene is possibly TRBD2 (6 bases). V was pared by 5 bases and J by 1 base, with 13 bases between. Germline assignment: CDR1 LNHDA and CDR2 SQIVND (reference sequence). The CDR3 has 15 amino acids. The CDR3 reads CASSDWRGRTDTQYF. The CDR3 DNA is TGTGCCAGTAGTGACTGGCGGGGACGCACAGATACGCAGTATTTT. Full variable domain (remainder filled in from reference TRBV19 and TRBJ2-3): DGGITQSPKYLFRKEGQNVTLSCEQNLNHDAMYWYRQDPGQGLRLIYYSQIVNDFQKGDIAEGYSVSREKKESFPLTVTSAQKNPTAFYLCASSDWRGRTDTQYFGPGTRLTVL.

The CDR3, as DNA: TGTGCCAGCAGCGTCGCAGGGACTAGCAATCAGCCCCAGCATTTT. This encodes CASSVAGTSNQPQHF. This sequence joins TRBV9 and TRBJ1-5, with D tentatively TRBD1 (5 bases). Per germline, CDR1 SGDLS and CDR2 YYNGEE. The V gene lost 2 bases and the J gene lost 0 bases, with 9 bases spanning the gap. The CDR3 has 15 amino acids.

The chain has TRBV3-1 (or the pseudogene TRBV3-2) and TRBJ2-3; 10 nucleotides line up with TRBD1. This CDR3 region has 14 residues. Germline CDR1 and CDR2: LGHDT and YNNKEL (reference sequence). Trimming took 10 bases from V and 3 from J; bases not matched to a gene: 7. In DNA form, the CDR3 reads TGTGCCACCACGGGGACAGGGGATACAGATACGCAGTATTTT. It encodes CATTGTGDTDTQYF.

As DNA, the CDR3 is TGCAGCGTTGAACGGAGGGGAGGCACTGAAGCTTTCTTT. Amino acids: CSVERRGGTEAFF. This rearrangement joins TRBV29-1 to TRBJ1-1, with a possible D match to TRBD1 (5 bases). The CDR3 is 13 amino acids. V was trimmed by 2 bases and J by 4 bases, leaving 11 bases between them. Germline assignment: CDR1 SQVTM and CDR2 ANQGSEA.

The V call is TRBV27, the J call TRBJ2-6; no clear D. With 5 bases removed from V and 10 bases from J, the gap between germline ends came to 12 bases. This CDR3 is built from 13 residues. Germline values: CDR1 MNHEY, CDR2 SMNVEV (reference sequence). The chain's CDR3 is CASSAPNANVLTF. CDR3 in DNA: TGTGCCAGCAGTGCCCCTAATGCTAACGTCCTGACTTTC.

The chain employs TRBV28 and TRBJ1-6; D is unresolved. With 1 base removed from V and 7 bases from J, the gap between germline ends came to 11 bases. Germline CDR1 is MDHEN and CDR2 is SYDVKM. This CDR3 spans 15 amino acids. CDR3 nucleotides: TGTGCCAGCAGTTTATTTAGGATAGGGAATTCACCCCTCCACTTT. It translates to CASSLFRIGNSPLHF.

The chain links TRBV5-5 to TRBJ1-1, with 8 nucleotides matching TRBD1. Germline CDR1 reads SGHKS; CDR2 reads YYEKEE (reference sequence). Trimming at V came to 4 bases and at J to 1 base, leaving 6 bases not matched to a gene. This CDR3 has 15 residues. The CDR3 nucleotides read TGTGCCAGCAGCCCCCCCGGGACAGGGAACACTGAAGCTTTCTTT. This codes for CASSPPGTGNTEAFF.

The J gene is TRBJ2-2, the V gene TRBV5-1; TRBD2 matches at 7 bases. Germline V gene sequence: CDR1 SGHRS, CDR2 YFSETQ. V was clipped by 4 bases and J by 1 base; unmatched bases: 7. The CDR3 extends over 16 amino acids. The CDR3 DNA follows: TGCGCCAGCAGCCCGAGACTAGCAGAGAACACCGGGGAGCTGTTTTTT. Translation gives CASSPRLAENTGELFF.

The rearrangement joins TRBV11-3 to TRBJ1-1, with D uncertain. Germline values: CDR1 SGHNT, CDR2 YENEEA. V lost 2 bases to trimming and J lost 2 bases, with 6 bases between them. The CDR3 is made up of 13 amino acids. The CDR3: CASSLNLNTEAFF. The CDR3 DNA reads TGTGCCAGCAGCTTAAATCTAAACACTGAAGCTTTCTTT.

J is TRBJ1-4 and V is TRBV5-1; D is uncertain. Germline CDR1 and CDR2: SGHRS and YFSETQ. This CDR3 has 15 residues. The V end was cut by 5 bases, the J end by 7 bases, with 18 bases between. CDR3 bases: TGCGCCAGCAGATACCGGGGAGTCCTGAGTGAAAAACTGTTTTTT. Its protein product is CASRYRGVLSEKLFF.

This chain connects TRBV18 to TRBJ1-3, with D uncertain. This CDR3 has 12 amino acids. V gave up 0 bases and J gave up 10 bases, with 7 bases separating them. Per germline, CDR1 KGHSH and CDR2 LQKENI. The CDR3 region is CASSPPGSTIYF. CDR3 nucleotides: TGTGCCAGCTCACCACCGGGTAGTACCATATATTTT.

The rearrangement links TRBV28 to TRBJ2-7, with D tentatively TRBD2 (5 bases). The CDR3 is 14 residues long. Trimming took 8 bases from V and 7 from J, leaving 21 bases between them. Germline V lookup: CDR1 MDHEN, CDR2 SYDVKM. This CDR3 reads CASSGGGPAKEQYF. The CDR3 DNA follows: TGTGCCAGCTCCGGTGGCGGGCCCGCTAAAGAGCAGTACTTC.

The V gene is TRBV5-5, the J gene TRBJ1-1; D uncertain. This CDR3 has 15 residues. V lost 4 bases and J 4 bases, leaving 17 bases between the germline ends. Germline V gives CDR1 SGHKS, CDR2 YYEKEE (reference sequence). The CDR3 spells CASSPRADASTEAFF. As DNA, the CDR3 is TGTGCCAGCAGCCCCCGGGCCGACGCTAGCACTGAAGCTTTCTTT. Full variable domain (missing parts from reference TRBV5-5 and TRBJ1-1): DAGVTQSPTHLIKTRGQQVTLRCSPISGHKSVSWYQQVLGQGPQFIFQYYEKEERGRGNFPDRFSARQFPNYSSELNVNALLLGDSALYLCASSPRADASTEAFFGQGTRLTVV.

The V and J genes are TRBV3-1 (or the pseudogene TRBV3-2) and TRBJ2-7; either TRBD1 or TRBD2 may supply D (5 bases each). The V end lost 3 bases, the J end lost 2 bases, and 11 bases lay between the germline ends. CDR3 length: 14 residues. Germline-derived CDR1 and CDR2 are LGHDT and YNNKEL (reference sequence). For the CDR3, the DNA is TGTGCCAGCAGCCACCGGGACGGCACCTACGAGCAGTACTTC. Protein product: CASSHRDGTYEQYF.

This clone was counted once. The chain has TRBV7-3 and TRBJ2-5, with D perhaps matching TRBD2 (6 bases). This CDR3 is 13 amino acids long. Trimming removed 5 bases at V and 2 bases at J, with 9 bases between. The germline V gene has CDR1 SGHTA and CDR2 FQGTGA. CDR3 in amino acids: CASSVGTQETQYF. The CDR3 DNA sequence: TGTGCCAGCAGCGTAGGGACTCAAGAGACCCAGTACTTC.